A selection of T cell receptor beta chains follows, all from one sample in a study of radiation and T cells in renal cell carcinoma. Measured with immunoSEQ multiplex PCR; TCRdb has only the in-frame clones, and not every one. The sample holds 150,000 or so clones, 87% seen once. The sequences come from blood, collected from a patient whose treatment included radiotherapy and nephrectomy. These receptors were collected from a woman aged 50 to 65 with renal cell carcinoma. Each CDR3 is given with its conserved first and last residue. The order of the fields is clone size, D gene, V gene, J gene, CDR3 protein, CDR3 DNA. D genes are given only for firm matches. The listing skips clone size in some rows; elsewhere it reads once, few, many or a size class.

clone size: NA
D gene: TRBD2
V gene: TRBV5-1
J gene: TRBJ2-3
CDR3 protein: CASSSRLAGGISTYTQYF
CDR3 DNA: TGCGCCAGCAGCTCGAGACTAGCGGGGGGTATTAGCACATATACGCAGTATTTT

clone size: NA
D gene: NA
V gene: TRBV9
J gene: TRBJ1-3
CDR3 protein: CASSRTPTPGNTIYF
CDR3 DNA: TGTGCCAGCAGCCGGACCCCAACCCCTGGAAACACCATATATTTT

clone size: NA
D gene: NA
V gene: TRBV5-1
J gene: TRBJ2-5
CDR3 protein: CASSLDIVGLGETQYF
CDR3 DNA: TGCGCCAGCAGCTTGGACATTGTAGGTTTGGGAGAGACCCAGTACTTC

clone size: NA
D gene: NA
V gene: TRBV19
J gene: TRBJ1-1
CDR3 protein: CASSIADSGFEAFF
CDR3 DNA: TGTGCCAGTAGTATAGCTGACAGTGGTTTTGAAGCTTTCTTT

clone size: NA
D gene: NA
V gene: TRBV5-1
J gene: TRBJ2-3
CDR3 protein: CASSPAGVGTSTDTQYF
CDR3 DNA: TGCGCCAGCAGCCCGGCGGGTGTTGGGACTAGCACAGATACGCAGTATTTT

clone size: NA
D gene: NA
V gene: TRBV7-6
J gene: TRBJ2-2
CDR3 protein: CASSLNGVGGELFF
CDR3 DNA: TGTGCCAGCAGCTTAAACGGGGTTGGCGGGGAGCTGTTTTTT

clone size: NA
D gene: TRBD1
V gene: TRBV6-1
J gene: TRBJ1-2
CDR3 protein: CASTRDRVNYGYTF
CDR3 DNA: TGTGCCAGCACCCGGGACAGGGTTAACTATGGCTACACCTTC

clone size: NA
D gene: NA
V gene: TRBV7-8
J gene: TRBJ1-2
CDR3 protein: CASSPLGEGVRGYTF
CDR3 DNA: TGTGCCAGCAGCCCCCTAGGGGAGGGGGTACGTGGCTACACCTTC

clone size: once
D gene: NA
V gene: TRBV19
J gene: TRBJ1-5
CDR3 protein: CASSIISSGWQPQHF
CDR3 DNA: TGTGCCAGTAGTATAATCTCCTCAGGGTGGCAGCCCCAGCATTTT

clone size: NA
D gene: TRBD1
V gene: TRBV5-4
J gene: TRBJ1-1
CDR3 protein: CASRRDRANTEAFF
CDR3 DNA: TGTGCCAGCAGGCGGGACAGGGCGAACACTGAAGCTTTCTTT

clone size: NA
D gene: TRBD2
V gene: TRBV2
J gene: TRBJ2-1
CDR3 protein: CASSEVGGEGFYNEQFF
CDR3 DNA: TGTGCCAGCAGTGAAGTGGGCGGGGAGGGGTTCTACAATGAGCAGTTCTTC

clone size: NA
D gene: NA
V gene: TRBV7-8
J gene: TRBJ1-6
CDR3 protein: CASSLRQANSPLHF
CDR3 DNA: TGTGCCAGCAGCTTACGGCAGGCCAATTCACCCCTCCACTTT

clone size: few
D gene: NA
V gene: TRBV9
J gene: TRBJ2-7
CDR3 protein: CASSGDGYEQYF
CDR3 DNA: TGTGCCAGCAGCGGAGACGGTTACGAGCAGTACTTC

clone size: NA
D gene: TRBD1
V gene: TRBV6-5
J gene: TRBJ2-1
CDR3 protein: CASSLLTGGSYNEQFF
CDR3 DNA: TGTGCCAGCAGTTTGTTGACAGGGGGATCCTACAATGAGCAGTTCTTC

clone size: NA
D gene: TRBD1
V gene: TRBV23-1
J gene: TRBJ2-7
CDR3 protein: CASSQSKQGGVEQYF
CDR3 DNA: TGCGCCAGCAGTCAATCGAAACAGGGGGGAGTCGAGCAGTACTTC

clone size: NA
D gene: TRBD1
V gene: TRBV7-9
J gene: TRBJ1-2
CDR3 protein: CASSSDREIYGYTF
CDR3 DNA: TGTGCCAGCAGTTCGGACAGGGAAATCTATGGCTACACCTTC

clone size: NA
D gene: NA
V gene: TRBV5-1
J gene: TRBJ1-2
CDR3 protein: CASSNGAYGYTF
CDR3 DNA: TGCGCCAGCAGTAACGGGGCCTATGGCTACACCTTC

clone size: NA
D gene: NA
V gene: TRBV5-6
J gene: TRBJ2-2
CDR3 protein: CASRTSGETGELFF
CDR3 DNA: TGTGCCAGCAGGACCTCGGGGGAAACCGGGGAGCTGTTTTTT

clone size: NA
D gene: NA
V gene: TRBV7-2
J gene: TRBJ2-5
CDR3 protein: CASSFAGETQYF
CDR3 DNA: TGTGCCAGCAGCTTCGCGGGGGAGACCCAGTACTTC

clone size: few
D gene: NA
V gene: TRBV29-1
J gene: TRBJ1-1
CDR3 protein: CSDADEAFF
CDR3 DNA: TGCAGCGACGCCGATGAAGCTTTCTTT

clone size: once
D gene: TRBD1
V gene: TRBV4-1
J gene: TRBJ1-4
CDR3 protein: CASGPTAGQGVGRTEKLFF
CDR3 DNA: TGCGCCAGCGGACCAACGGCGGGACAGGGTGTGGGGAGGACTGAAAAACTGTTTTTT

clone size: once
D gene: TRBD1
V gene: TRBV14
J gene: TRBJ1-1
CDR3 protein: CASSQESLRQGGRAFF
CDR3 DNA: TGTGCCAGCAGCCAAGAATCTTTGCGACAGGGGGGTCGGGCTTTCTTT

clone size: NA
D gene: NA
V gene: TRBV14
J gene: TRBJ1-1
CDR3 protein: CASSFQGGTEAFF
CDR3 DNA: TGTGCCAGCAGCTTTCAGGGTGGCACTGAAGCTTTCTTT

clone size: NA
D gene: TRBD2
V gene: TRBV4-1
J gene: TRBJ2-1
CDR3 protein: CASSPARLAGHNEQFF
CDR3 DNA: TGCGCCAGCAGCCCCGCTCGACTAGCGGGCCACAATGAGCAGTTCTTC

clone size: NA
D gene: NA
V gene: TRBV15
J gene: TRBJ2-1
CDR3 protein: CATSREAGYNEQFF
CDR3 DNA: TGTGCCACCAGCAGAGAGGCGGGATACAATGAGCAGTTCTTC